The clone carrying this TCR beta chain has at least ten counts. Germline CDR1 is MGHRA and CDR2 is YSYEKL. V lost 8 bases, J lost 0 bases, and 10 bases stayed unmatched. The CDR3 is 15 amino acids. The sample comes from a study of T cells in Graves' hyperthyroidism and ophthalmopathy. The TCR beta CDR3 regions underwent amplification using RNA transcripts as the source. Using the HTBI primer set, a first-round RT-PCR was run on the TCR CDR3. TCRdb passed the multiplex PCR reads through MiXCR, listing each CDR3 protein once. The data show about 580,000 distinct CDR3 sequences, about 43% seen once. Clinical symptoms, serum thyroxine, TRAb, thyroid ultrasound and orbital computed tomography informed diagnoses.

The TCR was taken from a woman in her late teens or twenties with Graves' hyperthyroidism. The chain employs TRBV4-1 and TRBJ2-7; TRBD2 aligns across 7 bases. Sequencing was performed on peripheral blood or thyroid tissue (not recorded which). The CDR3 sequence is CASQERGGVSYEQYF. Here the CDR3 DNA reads TGCGCCAGCCAGGAGCGGGGAGGGGTCTCCTACGAGCAGTACTTC.